These 21 T cell receptor beta chains share one sample of origin, sequenced in a study of blood T cells in healthy people across ages. Alongside a J-beta primer mix, a sample-barcoded 5' primer served in a second PCR lasting 7 to 11 cycles. TCRdb ran MiXCR on the 5' RACE reads and lists one entry per CDR3 protein. The repertoire holds some 890,000 distinct CDR3 sequences, with 25% to 30% as singletons. These data also formed part of another study, on T cells of mothers and their children.

Material for sequencing was blood. These receptors were taken from a woman in her thirties or forties in good health.

There are a few counts of this clonotype. The rearrangement links TRBV6-1 to TRBJ1-1; weak D call: TRBD1 (5 bases). Germline CDR1 and CDR2: MNHNS and SASEGT. The CDR3 spans 17 residues. The V end lost 5 bases, the J end lost 0 bases, and 19 bases lay between the germline ends. The CDR3 nucleotides are TGTGCCAGCAGTCCCCGGGACGTCCTCCCCATGAACACTGAAGCTTTCTTT. This translates into CASSPRDVLPMNTEAFF.

This chain links TRBV3-1 with TRBJ2-3, with unresolved D. The germline gives CDR1 LGHDT, CDR2 YNNKEL (reference sequence). Trimming cost V 2 bases and J 2 bases, with 11 bases left between them. This CDR3 has 15 residues. The CDR3 nucleotides are TGTGCCAGCAGCCAATTCCCCAACCCCACAGATACGCAGTATTTT. Translating it yields CASSQFPNPTDTQYF.

This clonotype appeared a few times. V and J are TRBV7-9 and TRBJ2-4, with 9 bases aligning to TRBD1. Trimming removed 2 bases from V and 8 bases from J; junction bases left unmatched: 10. This CDR3 has 16 amino acids. Germline lookup yields CDR1 SEHNR and CDR2 FQNEAQ (reference sequence). The CDR3 sequence is CASSLFWGQGRDIQYF. CDR3 coding DNA: TGTGCCAGCAGCTTATTCTGGGGACAGGGTCGGGACATTCAGTACTTC.

The chain employs TRBV21-1 and TRBJ2-1; the D call in the table, TRBD1, was not verified against the DNA. TRBV21-1 is given as a pseudogene. This CDR3 comprises 11 residues. CDR3 bases: TGTGCCCACGGGGCAGTTGGGGAGCAGTTCTTC. Translation gives CAHGAVGEQFF.

Ten or more counts support this clonotype. The rearrangement joins TRBV29-1 to TRBJ2-1, with D unclear. Trimming left V 8 bases short and J 6 bases short, with 8 bases between. The CDR3 extends over 10 amino acids. Looked up from germline, CDR1 is SQVTM and CDR2 is ANQGSEA. The DNA for the CDR3 is TGCAGCCGACGGCGCAATGAGCAGTTCTTC. This sequence encodes CSRRRNEQFF.

This clonotype was picked up a small number of times. V and J are TRBV19 and TRBJ2-1; no clear D gene. The V gene's germline CDR1 is LNHDA and CDR2 SQIVND (reference sequence). V was cut by 5 bases and J by 2 bases, with 13 bases left in between. CDR3 length equals 15 residues. DNA for the CDR3: TGTGCCAGTAGTCCACGGGCCTCACCCTACAATGAGCAGTTCTTC. This encodes CASSPRASPYNEQFF.

This clonotype was detected only a few times. The chain carries TRBV6-5 and TRBJ1-1, with D perhaps matching TRBD1 (6 bases). Trimming took off 2 bases at V and 1 base at J, with 17 bases between the two ends. Germline lookup yields CDR1 MNHEY and CDR2 SVGAGI. The CDR3 contains 17 residues. Here the CDR3 reads CASSYGTITPANTEAFF. Written as DNA, the CDR3 is TGTGCCAGCAGTTACGGGACAATAACCCCCGCGAACACTGAAGCTTTCTTT.

This clonotype has just a few counts. This sequence joins TRBV28 and TRBJ2-7, with 7 bases identical to TRBD1. With 8 bases clipped from V and 3 bases from J, the junction kept 19 bases outside the gene matches. Germline V gene data show CDR1 as MDHEN and CDR2 as SYDVKM. The CDR3 sequence is 17 residues long. The CDR3 sequence is CASAPNRDSLSYYEQYF. The CDR3 DNA reads TGTGCCAGCGCCCCGAACCGGGACAGTTTGTCATACTACGAGCAGTACTTC.

This clonotype was counted between two and nine times. The V and J genes are TRBV7-6 and TRBJ2-5, with D perhaps given as TRBD1 or TRBD2 (5 bases each). The J call is doubtful: the DNA matches TRBJ2-7 better. In germline, CDR1 is SGHVS, CDR2 FNYEAQ. This CDR3 is 14 amino acids long. The CDR3 loop reads CGSSPRDGGYEQYF. The CDR3 DNA is TGTGGTAGCAGCCCTAGGGATGGGGGTTACGAGCAGTACTTC.

CDR3 sequence reads: CASSLANSNEKLFF. The CDR3 DNA reads as TGTGCCAGCAGCTTGGCCAACTCTAATGAAAAACTGTTTTTT. V usage is TRBV5-6 and J usage is TRBJ1-4; D gene uncertain. This CDR3 is 14 amino acids long. CDR1 is SGHDT and CDR2 is YYEEEE in the germline V gene. V was pared by 0 bases and J by 3 bases, with 6 bases between.

The chain recombines TRBV29-1 with TRBJ2-5, with D possibly TRBD1 on 5 matching bases. The CDR3 extends over 12 amino acids. Germline-derived CDR1 and CDR2 are SQVTM and ANQGSEA. V was clipped by 8 bases and J by 3 bases, with 13 bases between them. The CDR3 sequence: CSTLTGEETQYF. As DNA, the CDR3 is TGCAGCACCCTCACAGGAGAAGAGACCCAGTACTTC.

This clonotype was detected only a few times. The genes are TRBV29-1 and TRBJ2-7, with D perhaps TRBD2 (7 bases). Deletions cut 1 base from V and 0 bases from J, with 13 bases between. The CDR3 is made up of 15 amino acids. CDR1 is SQVTM, CDR2 ANQGSEA, per germline. The CDR3 sequence is CSVEAGRGASYEQYF. The CDR3 nucleotides read TGCAGCGTTGAAGCCGGCCGGGGGGCCTCCTACGAGCAGTACTTC.

The chain employs TRBV12-3 or TRBV12-4 and TRBJ2-7; 15 bases map to TRBD2. V shed 6 bases, J shed 4 bases, and the junction held 7 bases outside the gene matches. This CDR3 is built from 16 residues. The chain's CDR3 is CASSPPGLAGGYEQYF. The CDR3 coding sequence is TGTGCCAGCAGCCCCCCGGGACTAGCGGGGGGATACGAGCAGTACTTC.

In regard to this clonotype: Given a much more abundant clone one base away, this may be a read error. The rearrangement uses TRBV6-6 and TRBJ1-4; possible D gene TRBD1, 5 bases. CDR3 length equals 15 residues. Germline V gene data show CDR1 as MNHNY and CDR2 as SVGAGI (reference sequence). The CDR3 DNA reads as TGTGCCAGCAGTTCAACCGACGTGAGGGGTGAAAAACGGTTTTTT. The encoded protein is CASSSTDVRGEKRFF.

In its sample, this clonotype was seen many times. The chain couples TRBV4-1 to TRBJ2-5; 8 positions match TRBD2. Germline assignment: CDR1 MGHRA and CDR2 YSYEKL. The CDR3 spans 18 residues. J gave up 0 bases and V 0 bases, and 9 bases lay outside the gene matches. The CDR3 is CASSQEGGSGADQETQYF. The CDR3 nucleotides read TGCGCCAGCAGCCAAGAAGGGGGTAGCGGGGCCGACCAAGAGACCCAGTACTTC.

Comment on this clonotype: A much larger clone differs by one base, so this may be a read error. The J gene is TRBJ2-7, the V gene TRBV4-1; 9 bases line up with TRBD1. The trim removed 2 bases at V and 3 bases at J, leaving 8 bases unmatched. Germline V gives CDR1 MGHRA, CDR2 YSYEKL. The CDR3 is made up of 16 amino acids. The CDR3 protein is CASSQSPGQGRYEQYF. DNA for the CDR3: TGCGCCAGCAGCCAATCCCCGGGACAGGGACGCTACGAGCAGTACTTC.

The chain recombines TRBV5-5 with TRBJ2-7; no clear D gene. CDR1 is SGHKS, CDR2 YYEKEE, per germline (reference sequence). V lost 2 bases to trimming and J lost 1 base, with 10 bases between them. The CDR3 runs to 14 residues. CDR3: CASSLSIISYEQYF. The CDR3 coding sequence is TGTGCCAGCAGCTTATCGATTATATCCTACGAGCAGTACTTC.

This clonotype has more than one count but fewer than ten. The V gene is TRBV5-1, the J gene TRBJ1-5, with 7 bases identical to TRBD1. V lost 0 bases and J lost 4; bases outside the gene matches: 4. The CDR3 extends over 15 amino acids. Germline CDR1 SGHRS, CDR2 YFSETQ. CDR3 region: CASSLAGTENQPQHF. The CDR3, as DNA: TGCGCCAGCAGCTTGGCCGGGACAGAAAATCAGCCCCAGCATTTT.

This clonotype came up a few times. The chain combines TRBV21-1 with TRBJ1-5. TRBV21-1 corresponds to a pseudogene. This CDR3 is built from 15 residues. The DNA for the CDR3 is TGTGCCAGCAGCAAATGGGGCTATAGCAATCAGCCCCAGCATTTT. This gives the protein CASSKWGYSNQPQHF.

Points on this clonotype: At one end the junction does not follow the germline gene, possibly because of a read error. This chain joins TRBV7-6 and TRBJ2-1; D might be TRBD1 (5 bases). The CDR3 covers 15 residues. The germline CDR1 and CDR2 sequences are SGHVS and FNYEAQ. The CDR3 is CASSLGDSIHNEQFF. The CDR3 region has the DNA TGTGCCAGTAGCTTAGGGGATTCGATCCACAATGAGCAGTTCTTC.

A few counts support this clonotype. The chain joins TRBV11-3 to TRBJ2-1; 9 nucleotides match TRBD2. Germline CDR1 and CDR2: SGHNT and YENEEA. CDR3 size: 16 residues. The V segment lost 5 bases and the J segment 7 bases; nucleotides outside the gene matches: 12. The CDR3 sequence is CASSKWGGGAWNEQFF. The CDR3 DNA follows: TGTGCCAGCAGCAAATGGGGCGGGGGGGCCTGGAATGAGCAGTTCTTC.